These T cell receptor beta chains were read from a single sample in a study of T cells in Graves' hyperthyroidism and ophthalmopathy. TCRdb redid the calling of the multiplex PCR reads with MiXCR, one entry per CDR3 protein. This sample has under 350,000 distinct CDR3 sequences, with 13% found just once. The sample taken for sequencing was blood. The source of these receptors is a woman aged 25 to 39 with Graves' hyperthyroidism that later progressed to Graves' ophthalmopathy. CDR3s include the opening cysteine and the closing phenylalanine or tryptophan. The D gene is left open where the match is weak. Not every row has a clone size; where given, it reads once, few, many or a size class.

V	size	D	J	DNA	CDR3
TRBV3-1	many	TRBD1	TRBJ1-1	TGTGCCAGCAGCCACCGAGACAGGGGGCGGAACACTGAAGCTTTCTTT	CASSHRDRGRNTEAFF
TRBV29-1	many	.	TRBJ2-5	TGCAGCGCCGACGGTAACCAAGAGACCCAGTACTTC	CSADGNQETQYF
TRBV28	many	.	TRBJ1-2	TGTGCCAGCAGTTTATCCGGGTTTGACTATGGCTACACCTTC	CASSLSGFDYGYTF
TRBV6-1	many	.	TRBJ2-3	TGTGCCAGCAGTGAATTAGAAGATACGCAGTATTTT	CASSELEDTQYF
TRBV15	many	.	TRBJ2-7	TGTGCCACCAGCAGAGCGGACTACGAGCAGTACTTC	CATSRADYEQYF
TRBV20-1	many	.	TRBJ2-1	TGCAGTGGACCGGGAGAGTTAAACTACAATGAGCAGTTCTTC	CSGPGELNYNEQFF
TRBV28	many	.	TRBJ2-2	TGTGCCAGCAGCCAGGGTGGGAACACCGGGGAGCTGTTTTTT	CASSQGGNTGELFF
TRBV10-3	many	.	TRBJ2-3	TGTGCCATCAGTGACCCCCTCTCGGAGACCGGAAGCGCAGATACGCAGTATTTT	CAISDPLSETGSADTQYF
TRBV7-2	many	.	TRBJ1-5	TGTGCCAGCAGCTTAGGAACAATTGGGCAGCCCCAGCATTTT	CASSLGTIGQPQHF
TRBV20-1	.	.	TRBJ2-7	TGCAGTGCACACCACAGGGCCGAGCGTTCCTACGAGCAGTACTTC	CSAHHRAERSYEQYF
TRBV5-4	few	TRBD2	TRBJ2-1	TGTGCCAGCAGCCCGGGACTAGACTCCTACAATGAGCAGTTCTTC	CASSPGLDSYNEQFF
TRBV20-1	many	.	TRBJ1-5	TGCAGTGCTAGAGTGGGGGGCGCGGGGGATCAGCCCCAGCATTTT	CSARVGGAGDQPQHF
TRBV19	many	TRBD1	TRBJ2-1	TGTGCCACCTCATTCGGACAGGGACAGTTCTTC	CATSFGQGQFF
TRBV2	few	TRBD1	TRBJ1-5	TGTGCCAGCAGCCTGACAGGGGTGGAGGGCAATCAGCCCCAGCATTTT	CASSLTGVEGNQPQHF
TRBV12-3/TRBV12-4	many	.	TRBJ2-1	TGTGCCAGCACGCCCCCGGGGGTAGGGGCCTACAATGAGCAGTTCTTC	CASTPPGVGAYNEQFF
TRBV19	.	TRBD1	TRBJ1-1	TGTGCCGTCCGACAGGGGCCCCTTAACACTGAAGCTTTCTTT	CAVRQGPLNTEAFF
TRBV6-1	many	TRBD1	TRBJ1-5	TGTGCCAGCAGGGGCGGACAGGGGTGGCCCCAGCATTTT	CASRGGQGWPQHF
TRBV2	many	.	TRBJ1-1	TGTGCCAGCAGTGAAGGGGGAGTGGGGACCGCTTTCTTT	CASSEGGVGTAFF
TRBV4-1	many	TRBD2	TRBJ2-5	TGCGCCAGCAGCTTACTAGCGACCGGAGAGACCCAGTACTTC	CASSLLATGETQYF
TRBV24-1	many	.	TRBJ1-5	TGTGCCACCAGTGACCCCCGACAGGACCACCAGCCCCAGCATTTT	CATSDPRQDHQPQHF
TRBV28	.	TRBD2	TRBJ2-1	TGTGCCAGCAGACCCGGCGGGAGGGATGAGCAGTTCTTC	CASRPGGRDEQFF
TRBV12-3/TRBV12-4	many	TRBD2	TRBJ2-2	TGTGCCAGCAGTGCAGGGAGGGAGGCCGGGGAGCTGTTTTTT	CASSAGREAGELFF
TRBV6-2/TRBV6-3	many	.	TRBJ2-1	TGTGCCAGCACCCCCGCCCGACTACCCATGTGGTACAATGAGCAGTTCTTC	CASTPARLPMWYNEQFF
TRBV7-2	.	.	TRBJ2-5	TGTGCCAGCAGTGCTGTCCGGGAGACCCAGTACTTC	CASSAVRETQYF
TRBV30	few	.	TRBJ2-3	TGTGCCTGGGGGGGGGGCCCTCATCGTGCAGATACGCAGTATTTT	CAWGGGPHRADTQYF
TRBV12-3/TRBV12-4	many	TRBD2	TRBJ2-7	TGTGCCAGCAGTTTGTGGGGGCGGGGGGCCTACGAGCAGTACTTC	CASSLWGRGAYEQYF
TRBV9	.	.	TRBJ2-1	TGTGCCAGCAGTTACTCGGGCGATCATGAGCAGTTCTTC	CASSYSGDHEQFF
TRBV2	many	.	TRBJ1-6	TGTGCCAGCAGTGAAAAGACAGCTCATAATTCACCCCTCCACTTT	CASSEKTAHNSPLHF
TRBV6-2/TRBV6-3	few	TRBD2	TRBJ2-3	TGTGCCAGCAGACGGACTAGCGAGACGATTGATACGCAGTATTTT	CASRRTSETIDTQYF
TRBV7-9	many	TRBD1	TRBJ2-5	TGTGCCAGCAGCGAAACAGGGGTGTGGGCCCAGTACTTC	CASSETGVWAQYF
TRBV7-9	many	.	TRBJ1-2	TGTGCCAGCAGCTTAGACGGCAGTTTCTATGGCTACACCTTC	CASSLDGSFYGYTF
TRBV27	.	TRBD1	TRBJ1-1	TGTGCCAGCAGTTTCAGGGCGAGGGGGCTCACTGAAGCTTTCTTT	CASSFRARGLTEAFF
TRBV7-2	.	.	TRBJ2-3	TGTGCCAGCAGCCCCCCCGGGACCGGAGGAGATACGCAGTATTTT	CASSPPGTGGDTQYF
TRBV29-1	many	TRBD2	TRBJ2-5	TGCAGCGTTGGGACTAGCGGGCGGGAGACCCAGTACTTC	CSVGTSGRETQYF
TRBV7-9	many	TRBD2	TRBJ2-5	TGTGCCAGCAGCTTGGGAGCGGGAGGAGAGACCCAGTACTTC	CASSLGAGGETQYF
TRBV7-9	many	.	TRBJ1-1	TGTGCCAGCACCCAGGACACCTACACTGAAGCTTTCTTT	CASTQDTYTEAFF
TRBV10-3	.	.	TRBJ1-2	TGTGCCATCAGTGGCAGGGAATATGGCTACACCTTC	CAISGREYGYTF
TRBV6-1	.	TRBD2	TRBJ2-1	TGTGCCAGCACCCCTAGCGGAGATCGTTACAATGAGCAGTTCTTC	CASTPSGDRYNEQFF
TRBV4-2	many	TRBD2	TRBJ2-5	TGTGCCAGCAGCCCTAGCGGGAGCTTGGTGTTAGAGACCCAGTACTTC	CASSPSGSLVLETQYF
TRBV7-9	.	.	TRBJ1-2	TGTGCCAGCAGATACCCCCTAGACCCCGTCTATGGCTACACCTTC	CASRYPLDPVYGYTF
TRBV27	few	.	TRBJ2-2	TGTGCCAGCTCCATTCGGGGGATAGGCGGGGAGCTGTTTTTT	CASSIRGIGGELFF
TRBV27	many	TRBD1	TRBJ2-7	TGTGCCAGCAGTTTTTTAACCGGGACAGGGGGTAACGAGCAGTACTTC	CASSFLTGTGGNEQYF
TRBV9	.	.	TRBJ1-1	TGTGCCAGCAGCCCTAATTCCGGGACCCACGGCTCTTTCTTT	CASSPNSGTHGSFF
TRBV2	many	.	TRBJ2-7	TGTGCCAGCAGCCCTACACTGGACGAGCAGTACTTC	CASSPTLDEQYF
TRBV7-2	many	TRBD2	TRBJ2-7	TGTGCCAGCAGCTTAACTAGCGGGAGTAGCGAGCAGTACTTC	CASSLTSGSSEQYF
TRBV9	.	TRBD1	TRBJ2-7	TGTGCCAGCAGCGTAGCCGGGACAGGGGGCTACGAGCAGTACTTC	CASSVAGTGGYEQYF
TRBV7-2	many	TRBD2	TRBJ2-7	TGTGCCAGCAGCAATAGCGGGAACTCCTACGAGCAGTACTTC	CASSNSGNSYEQYF
TRBV25-1	.	.	TRBJ1-3	TGTGCCAGCAGGGGTTCCGGGTCCAGGGGACCAGGAAACACCATATATTTT	CASRGSGSRGPGNTIYF
TRBV19	.	TRBD1	TRBJ2-7	TGTGCCAGTGATACAGGGGTAGGTGCCTCCTACGAGCAGTACTTC	CASDTGVGASYEQYF